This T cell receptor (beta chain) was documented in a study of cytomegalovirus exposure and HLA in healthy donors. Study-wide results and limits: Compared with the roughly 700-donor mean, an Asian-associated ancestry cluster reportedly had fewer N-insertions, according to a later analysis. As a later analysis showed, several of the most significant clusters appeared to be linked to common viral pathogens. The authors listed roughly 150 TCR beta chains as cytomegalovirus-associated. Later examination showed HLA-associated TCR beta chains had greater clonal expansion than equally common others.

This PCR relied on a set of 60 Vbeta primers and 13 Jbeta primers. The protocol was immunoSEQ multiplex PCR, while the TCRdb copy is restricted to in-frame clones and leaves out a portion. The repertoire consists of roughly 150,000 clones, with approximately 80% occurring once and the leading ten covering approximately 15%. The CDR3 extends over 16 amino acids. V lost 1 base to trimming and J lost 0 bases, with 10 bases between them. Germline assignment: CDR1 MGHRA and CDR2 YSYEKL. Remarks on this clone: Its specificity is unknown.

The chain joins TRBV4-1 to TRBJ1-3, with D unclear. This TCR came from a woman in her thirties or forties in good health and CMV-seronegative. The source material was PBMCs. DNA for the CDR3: TGCGCCAGCAGCCAAGGGCTGCGGCTCTCTGGAAACACCATATATTTT. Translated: CASSQGLRLSGNTIYF.